This T cell receptor beta chain was observed in a study of human T cells and chemical hapten exposure. Overall study context: A 2 cm by 2 cm inner upper arm patch received 2% DPC for sensitization. Notes on the study in general: Compared to controls, expanded TCRs made significantly more large clusters of similar CDR3s.

This CDR3 is 12 amino acids long. Deletions cut 6 bases from V and 3 bases from J, with 8 bases between. The germline V gene encodes CDR1 MDHEN and CDR2 SYDVKM. TCRdb re-derived calls from the RACE reads in MiXCR, one entry per CDR3 protein. The sample gives fewer than 95,000 distinct CDR3 sequences, about 10% of which show up once; roughly 2% is in the top ten. Time point described: patch test 2, 6 weeks after DPC sensitization. Stated treatment: therapeutic diphenylcyclopropenone sensitization with weekly scalp DPC. Blood draws came first, before each patch test. It was from unfractionated whole blood that total RNA was extracted. With respect to this clonotype: Its antigen is still unknown.

J is TRBJ1-2 and V is TRBV28; D unresolved. Material: whole blood, obtained in connection with sensitization to the hapten diphenylcyclopropenone (DPC). The sequence was obtained from a man aged 40-49 years with alopecia areata. Some clones in this sample may be carry-over from other donors' samples. The CDR3, as DNA: TGTGCCAGCAGCCAAGTCCACTATGGCTACACCTTC. It translates to CASSQVHYGYTF.